This TCR beta chain originates from a study of blood T cells in healthy people across ages. Study-level findings and limits: Diversity of TCR beta per million T cells declined in a roughly linear way with age.

Then a second PCR, running about 6 to 11 cycles, was carried out with a sample-barcoded 5' primer and a J-beta primer mix. Each cDNA molecule, via a template-switch adaptor with 12 random nucleotides, was tagged. MiXCR was run by TCRdb on the 5' RACE reads, yielding one entry per CDR3 protein. The profile shows 800,000 to 950,000 distinct CDR3 sequences, around 46% of them singletons. The table lists this clonotype with a few counts. Its specificity is not known. Germline CDR1 reads SQVTM; CDR2 reads ANQGSEA. The CDR3 is 13 amino acids. V was shortened by 5 bases and J by 2 bases, with 9 bases between the two germline ends.

J is TRBJ1-4 and V is TRBV29-1; unclear D gene. This TCR came from a man aged 25 to 40 in good health. Sequencing used blood. The CDR3 sequence is CSVRGPTNEKLFF. The DNA for the CDR3 is TGCAGCGTTCGGGGTCCCACTAATGAAAAACTGTTTTTT.